This is a list of T cell receptor beta chains from one sample in a study of blood T cell repertoires in COVID-19. Only in-frame clones appear in the TCRdb table, and some are missing; sequencing was by immunoSEQ multiplex PCR. The sample carries 120,000 or so clones, around 90% recorded once. The sample was peripheral blood. These receptors were taken from a man aged 60 to 75 with COVID-19, enrolled during active disease. CDR3s include the opening cysteine and the closing phenylalanine or tryptophan. Fields, in order: CDR3 DNA, CDR3 protein, CDR3 length, V gene, J gene, clone size, D gene. A D gene is named only where the DNA matches it firmly. A row's size may be missing; if present it is once, few, many or a size class.

TGTGCCAGCAGCCAAGTAGCGAGCGATGAGCAGTTCTTC	CASSQVASDEQFF	13	TRBV3-1/TRBV3-2	TRBJ2-1	NA	NA
TGTGCCAGCAGTTACACCGACACCACCCACTATGGCTACACCTTC	CASSYTDTTHYGYTF	15	TRBV6-6	TRBJ1-2	NA	NA
TGTGCCAGCAGCTTGAGGGACAGGGTGAACGAGCAGTACTTC	CASSLRDRVNEQYF	14	TRBV5-4	TRBJ2-7	once	TRBD1
TGTGCCAGCAGTTACTCGGTGAGCTCTGGAAACACCATATATTTT	CASSYSVSSGNTIYF	15	TRBV6-6	TRBJ1-3	once	NA
TGCGCCAGCAGCCGCGACAGGGGTAGAGAGACCCAGTACTTC	CASSRDRGRETQYF	14	TRBV4-1	TRBJ2-5	NA	TRBD1
TGTGCCAGCAGCGCTCCCGATCGACTAGCGGGAGCCACTAGCACAGATACGCAGTATTTT	CASSAPDRLAGATSTDTQYF	20	TRBV9	TRBJ2-3	NA	TRBD2
TGTGCCAGCAGTTCTATCAGGGGCAATGAGCAGTTCTTC	CASSSIRGNEQFF	13	TRBV27	TRBJ2-1	once	NA
TGTGCTAGTGTTTACCCAGGGGCAGGCGAGCAGTACTTC	CASVYPGAGEQYF	13	TRBV12-5	TRBJ2-7	NA	NA
TGTGCCAGCAGTTTCAGACTAGCGGAGAACCACGAGCAGTACTTC	CASSFRLAENHEQYF	15	TRBV6-2/TRBV6-3	TRBJ2-7	NA	TRBD2
TGTGCCAGCAGCCGGGGGACTGAAGCTTTCTTT	CASSRGTEAFF	11	TRBV7-2	TRBJ1-1	NA	NA
TGCAGCGTTGAGGAGGGGACGGCCTATGGCTACACCTTC	CSVEEGTAYGYTF	13	TRBV29-1	TRBJ1-2	NA	NA
TGTGCCAGCAGTCCCCCCGGGACTAGCGGGAGTCAGACCCAGTACTTC	CASSPPGTSGSQTQYF	16	TRBV6-2/TRBV6-3	TRBJ2-5	NA	TRBD2
TGTGCCAGCAGCCCGAGTGGGAGCTCCTACAATGAGCAGTTCTTC	CASSPSGSSYNEQFF	15	TRBV7-2	TRBJ2-1	NA	NA
TGTGCCAGCAGCTTGGGTCTAGCGGGACTCACCGGGGAGCTGTTTTTT	CASSLGLAGLTGELFF	16	TRBV5-5	TRBJ2-2	NA	TRBD2
TGTGCCAGCAGTCTAGGAAGCTCTGGAAACACCATATATTTT	CASSLGSSGNTIYF	14	TRBV28	TRBJ1-3	NA	NA
TGTGCCAGCAGCTCGACAGGGGCTGAGGTCTATGGCTACACCTTC	CASSSTGAEVYGYTF	15	TRBV5-6	TRBJ1-2	NA	TRBD1
TGTGCCAGCAGTTTATACGGCGGCGCCTACGAGCAGTACTTC	CASSLYGGAYEQYF	14	TRBV28	TRBJ2-7	NA	NA
TGTGCCAGTAACTTACAGGGGAATCAGCCCCAGCATTTT	CASNLQGNQPQHF	13	TRBV19	TRBJ1-5	once	TRBD1
TGTGCCAGTAGTAAAATGCTTAGACTGAACTCCTACGAGCAGTACTTC	CASSKMLRLNSYEQYF	16	TRBV19	TRBJ2-7	NA	NA
TGTGCCAGCAGGGCCGGGACTAGCGCGGGGGAGACCCAGTACTTC	CASRAGTSAGETQYF	15	TRBV2	TRBJ2-5	NA	TRBD2
TGTGCCAGCAGCTTGACAGAGTACACCGGGGAGCTGTTTTTT	CASSLTEYTGELFF	14	TRBV11-2	TRBJ2-2	once	NA
TGTGCCAGCAGCCAAGCGATCGGAGCGGGAGTTGGAGAGCAGTACTTC	CASSQAIGAGVGEQYF	16	TRBV14	TRBJ2-7	NA	TRBD2
TGTGCTAGTGATCGGGGGACTGAGGCCTACGAGCAGTACTTC	CASDRGTEAYEQYF	14	TRBV12-5	TRBJ2-7	NA	NA
TGTGCCAGCAGCTTAGGGCCCCCGCGGGGGCCTAATGAAAAACTGTTTTTT	CASSLGPPRGPNEKLFF	17	TRBV7-3	TRBJ1-4	NA	NA
TGTGCCAGCAGCACCCGATTAGAGGCAGATACGCAGTATTTT	CASSTRLEADTQYF	14	TRBV7-9	TRBJ2-3	NA	NA
TGTGCTAGCAGGGCTAGCGGGAGGGTCTGGCCCTACAATGAGCAGTTCTTC	CASRASGRVWPYNEQFF	17	TRBV28	TRBJ2-1	NA	TRBD2